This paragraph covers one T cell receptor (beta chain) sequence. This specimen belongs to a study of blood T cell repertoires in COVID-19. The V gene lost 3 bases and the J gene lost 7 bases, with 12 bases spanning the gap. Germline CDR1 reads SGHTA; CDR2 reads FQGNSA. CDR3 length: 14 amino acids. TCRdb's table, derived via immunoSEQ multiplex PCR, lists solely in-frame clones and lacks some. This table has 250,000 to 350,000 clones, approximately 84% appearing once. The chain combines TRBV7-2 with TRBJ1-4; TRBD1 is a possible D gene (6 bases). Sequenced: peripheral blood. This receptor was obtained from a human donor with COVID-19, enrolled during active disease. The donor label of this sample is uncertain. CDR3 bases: TGTGCCAGCAGCTTTTGGGGGCTAAGTGAAAAACTGTTTTTT. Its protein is CASSFWGLSEKLFF.